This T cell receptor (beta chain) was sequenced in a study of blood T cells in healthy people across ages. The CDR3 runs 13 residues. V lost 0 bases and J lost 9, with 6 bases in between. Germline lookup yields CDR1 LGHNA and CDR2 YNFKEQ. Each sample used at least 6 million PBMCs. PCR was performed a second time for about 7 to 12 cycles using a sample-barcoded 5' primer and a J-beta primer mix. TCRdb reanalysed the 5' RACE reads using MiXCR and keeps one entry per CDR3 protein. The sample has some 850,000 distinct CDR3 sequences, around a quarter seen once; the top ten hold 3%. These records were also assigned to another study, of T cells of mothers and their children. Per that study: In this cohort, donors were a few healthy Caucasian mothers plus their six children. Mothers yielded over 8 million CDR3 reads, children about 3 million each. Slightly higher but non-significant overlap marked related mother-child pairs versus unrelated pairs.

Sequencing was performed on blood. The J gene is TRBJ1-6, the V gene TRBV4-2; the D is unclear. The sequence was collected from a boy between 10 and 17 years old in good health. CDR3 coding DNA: TGTGCCAGCAGCCAAGAAGTTGGTTCACCCCTCCACTTT. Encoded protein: CASSQEVGSPLHF.